A single sample is the source of the 9 T cell receptor beta chains below, sequenced in a study of blood T cell repertoires in COVID-19 (dated by TCRdb to about 2020). The method was the immunoSEQ multiplex PCR assay. TCRdb retrieved this table from immuneACCESS and kept in-frame rearrangements only. Not all clones are present; in checked studies, unresolved V genes account for under half, and no reason is known for the remainder. This sample holds roughly 68,000 clones; 80% to 85% were observed only once. The top ten hold 9.2% of the sample. Input material: peripheral blood. The receptors originated from a human donor in a cohort sampled during active COVID-19.

V gene TRBV6-5 combines with J gene TRBJ1-1, with D possibly being TRBD1 (6 bases). Looked up from germline, CDR1 is MNHEY and CDR2 is SVGAGI. The germline V and J ends were trimmed by 6 bases and 11 bases, with 16 bases remaining between them. The CDR3 contains 12 residues. The CDR3 loop reads CASRSGVRRAFF. The DNA for the CDR3 is TGTGCCAGCAGGTCAGGGGTCCGGCGCGCTTTCTTT.

The J gene is TRBJ2-5, the V gene TRBV4-1, with TRBD1 as a possible D gene (6 bases). V lost 4 bases, J lost 4 bases, and 19 bases lay in between. The CDR3 runs to 16 residues. From germline, CDR1 is MGHRA and CDR2 YSYEKL. CDR3 DNA sequence: TGCGCCAGCAGCCTAGGGCAGGGGCAGGGGAGAGAGACCCAGTACTTC. Its translation is CASSLGQGQGRETQYF.

This chain connects TRBV30 to TRBJ2-5, with D unresolved. The CDR3 has 12 amino acids. Trimming took 4 bases from V and 4 from J, leaving 10 bases between them. Germline assignment: CDR1 GTSNPN and CDR2 SVGIG (reference sequence). The CDR3 DNA is TGTGCCTGGAAGAGATCGTCAGAGACCCAGTACTTC. Protein product: CAWKRSSETQYF.

The J gene is TRBJ2-5, the V gene TRBV7-9; 7 nucleotides align to TRBD1. Germline V gene data show CDR1 as SEHNR and CDR2 as FQNEAQ (reference sequence). The CDR3 sequence is 14 residues long. Unmatched junction bases numbered 4, after V lost 5 bases and J lost 1 base. CDR3 region: CASSGRDSQETQYF. The DNA for the CDR3 is TGTGCCAGCAGCGGCCGGGACAGCCAAGAGACCCAGTACTTC.

This chain uses TRBV2 with TRBJ2-7; 12 bases are a match to TRBD2. The V gene end was trimmed by 11 bases and the J gene end by 3 bases; junction bases not matched to a gene: 14. CDR1 is SNHLY, CDR2 FYNNEI, per germline. CDR3 length: 16 residues. The CDR3 DNA follows: TGTGCCGGTACACCACCGCCGACTAGCGGGAGCTACGAGCAGTACTTC. Encoded protein: CAGTPPPTSGSYEQYF.

This clone has a handful of counts. This chain links TRBV2 with TRBJ1-2; 9 positions agree with TRBD1. The germline gives CDR1 SNHLY, CDR2 FYNNEI. There are 15 residues in the CDR3. The V gene end was trimmed by 10 bases and the J gene end by 6 bases; junction bases not matched to a gene: 15. The CDR3 coding sequence is TGTGCCACCAACGCGGGACAGGGTGTGTCGAATGGCTACACCTTC. This codes for CATNAGQGVSNGYTF.

The V call is TRBV11-2, the J call TRBJ2-5; no clear D. Germline V gives CDR1 SGHAT, CDR2 FQNNGV. This CDR3 comprises 15 residues. The V and J ends lost 6 bases and 3 bases respectively, with 17 bases between them. In nucleotides, the CDR3 is TGTGCCAGCAGTCCACCGCTAGATTGGGAAGAGACCCAGTACTTC. It is translated as CASSPPLDWEETQYF.

J is TRBJ2-2 and V is TRBV28; a weak D match, TRBD2 (6 bases). Per the germline V gene, CDR1 is MDHEN and CDR2 is SYDVKM. V shed 5 bases and J shed 1 base, with 14 bases lying between them. CDR3 length: 16 amino acids. The CDR3 reads CASSARGIRNTGELFF. CDR3 DNA sequence: TGTGCCAGCAGTGCCCGGGGGATTCGGAACACCGGGGAGCTGTTTTTT.

CDR3 loop: CASSPDTGELFF. CDR3 nucleotides: TGTGCCAGCTCCCCTGACACCGGGGAGCTGTTTTTT. The gene calls are TRBV18 and TRBJ2-2; unclear D gene. Germline-derived CDR1 and CDR2 are KGHSH and LQKENI. V lost 6 bases and J lost 3, with 5 bases in between. The CDR3 sequence is 12 residues long.